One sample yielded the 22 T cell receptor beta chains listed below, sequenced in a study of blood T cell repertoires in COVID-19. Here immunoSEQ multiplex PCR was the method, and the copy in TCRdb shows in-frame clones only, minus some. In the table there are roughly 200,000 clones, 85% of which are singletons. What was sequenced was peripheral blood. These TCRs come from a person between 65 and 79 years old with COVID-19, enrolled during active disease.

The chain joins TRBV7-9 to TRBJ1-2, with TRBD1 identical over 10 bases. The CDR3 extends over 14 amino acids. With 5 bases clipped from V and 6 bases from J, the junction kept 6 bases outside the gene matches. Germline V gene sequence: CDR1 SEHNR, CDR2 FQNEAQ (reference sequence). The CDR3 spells CASSADRGLHGYTF. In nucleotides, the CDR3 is TGTGCCAGCAGCGCGGACAGGGGGTTACATGGCTACACCTTC.

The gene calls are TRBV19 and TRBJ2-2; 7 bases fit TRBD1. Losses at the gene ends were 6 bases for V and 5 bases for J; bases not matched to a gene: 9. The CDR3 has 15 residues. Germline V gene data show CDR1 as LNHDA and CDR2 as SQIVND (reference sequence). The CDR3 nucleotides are TGTGCCAGTAGATCCGACAGGGTGCCGACCGGGGAGCTGTTTTTT. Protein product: CASRSDRVPTGELFF.

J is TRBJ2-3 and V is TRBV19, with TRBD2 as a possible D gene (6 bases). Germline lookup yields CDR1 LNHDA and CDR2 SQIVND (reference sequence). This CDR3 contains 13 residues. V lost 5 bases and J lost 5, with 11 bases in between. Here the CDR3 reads CASSAGLLDTQYF. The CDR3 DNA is TGTGCCAGTAGTGCGGGACTCCTAGATACGCAGTATTTT.

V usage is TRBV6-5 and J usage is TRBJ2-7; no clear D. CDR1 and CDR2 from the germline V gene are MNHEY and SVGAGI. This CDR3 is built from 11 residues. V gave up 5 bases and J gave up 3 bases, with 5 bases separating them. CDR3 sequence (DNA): TGTGCCAGCAGTAACATCTACGAGCAGTACTTC. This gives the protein CASSNIYEQYF.

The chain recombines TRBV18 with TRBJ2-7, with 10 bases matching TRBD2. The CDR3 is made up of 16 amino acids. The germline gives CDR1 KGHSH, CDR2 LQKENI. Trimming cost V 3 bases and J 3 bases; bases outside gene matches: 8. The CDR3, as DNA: TGTGCCAGCTCACCGGGGGGGTCTAGCGGGAGCTACGAGCAGTACTTC. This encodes CASSPGGSSGSYEQYF.

The CDR3 bases are TGTGCCAGTAGTACGACCAGGCAGGCCAACGACCATATATATAGCAATCAGCCCCAGCATTTT. This sequence encodes CASSTTRQANDHIYSNQPQHF. V and J are TRBV19 and TRBJ1-5; D remains ambiguous. V was cut by 4 bases and J by 0 bases, with 28 bases left in between. There are 21 residues in the CDR3. The germline V gene encodes CDR1 LNHDA and CDR2 SQIVND (reference sequence).

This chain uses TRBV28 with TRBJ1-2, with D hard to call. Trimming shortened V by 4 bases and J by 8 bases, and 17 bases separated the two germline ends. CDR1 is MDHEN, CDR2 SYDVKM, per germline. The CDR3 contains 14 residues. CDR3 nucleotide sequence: TGTGCCAGCAGTTCGAGGCCCCGGACGGGGGGCTACACCTTC. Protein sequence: CASSSRPRTGGYTF.

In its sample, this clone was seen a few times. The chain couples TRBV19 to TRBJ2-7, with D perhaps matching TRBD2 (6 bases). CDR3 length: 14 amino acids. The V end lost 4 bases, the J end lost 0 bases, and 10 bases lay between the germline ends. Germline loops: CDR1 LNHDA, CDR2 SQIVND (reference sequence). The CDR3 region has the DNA TGTGCCAGTAGTACACCGGGACTCTCCTACGAGCAGTACTTC. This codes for CASSTPGLSYEQYF.

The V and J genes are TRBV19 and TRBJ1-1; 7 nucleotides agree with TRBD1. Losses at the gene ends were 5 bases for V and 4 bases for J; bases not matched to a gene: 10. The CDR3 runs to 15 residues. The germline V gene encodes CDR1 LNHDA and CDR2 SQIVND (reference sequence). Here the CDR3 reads CASSPTGVQSTEAFF. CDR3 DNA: TGTGCCAGTAGTCCTACAGGGGTTCAGAGCACTGAAGCTTTCTTT.

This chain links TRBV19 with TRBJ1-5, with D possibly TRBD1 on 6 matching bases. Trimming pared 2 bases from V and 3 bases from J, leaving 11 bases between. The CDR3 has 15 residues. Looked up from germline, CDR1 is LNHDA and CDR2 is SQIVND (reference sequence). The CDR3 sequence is CASSIMGHSNQPQHF. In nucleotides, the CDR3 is TGTGCCAGTAGTATAATGGGACACTCCAATCAGCCCCAGCATTTT.

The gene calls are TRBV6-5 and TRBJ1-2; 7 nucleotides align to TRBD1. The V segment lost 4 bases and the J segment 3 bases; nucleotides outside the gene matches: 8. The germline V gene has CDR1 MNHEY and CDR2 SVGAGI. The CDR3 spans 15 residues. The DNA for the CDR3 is TGTGCCAGCAGTTTCCACAGGGGACGGGACTATGGCTACACCTTC. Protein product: CASSFHRGRDYGYTF.

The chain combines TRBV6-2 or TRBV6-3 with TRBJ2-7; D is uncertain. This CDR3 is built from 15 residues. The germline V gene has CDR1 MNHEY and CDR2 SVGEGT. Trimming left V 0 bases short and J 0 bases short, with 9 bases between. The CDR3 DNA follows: TGTGCCAGCAGTTACTCGCTAGTTATCTCCTACGAGCAGTACTTC. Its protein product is CASSYSLVISYEQYF.

The CDR3 nucleotides read TGTGCCAGCTCATCGGGACTAGCGGGCCGGAGCTCCTACGAGCAGTACTTC. Protein sequence: CASSSGLAGRSSYEQYF. The chain recombines TRBV18 with TRBJ2-7; TRBD2 agrees at 12 bases. Germline V CDR1 and CDR2: KGHSH, LQKENI. The CDR3 consists of 17 residues. Germline trimming cut 5 bases from V and 0 bases from J; bases unmatched to any gene: 8.

In nucleotides, the CDR3 is TGCGCCAGCAGCCCGGGACTAGCGGGAGATGAGCAGTTCTTC. It is translated as CASSPGLAGDEQFF. This chain connects TRBV5-1 to TRBJ2-1; 14 positions agree with TRBD2. Looked up from germline, CDR1 is SGHRS and CDR2 is YFSETQ. With V trimmed by 4 bases and J by 8 bases, 2 bases remained unmatched. The CDR3 covers 14 residues.

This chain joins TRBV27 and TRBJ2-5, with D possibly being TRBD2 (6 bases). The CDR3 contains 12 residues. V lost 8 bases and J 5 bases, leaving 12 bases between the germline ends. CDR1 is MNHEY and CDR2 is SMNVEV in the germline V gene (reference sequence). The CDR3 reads CASSPGGETQYF. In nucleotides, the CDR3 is TGTGCCAGCTCGCCTGGGGGGGAGACCCAGTACTTC.

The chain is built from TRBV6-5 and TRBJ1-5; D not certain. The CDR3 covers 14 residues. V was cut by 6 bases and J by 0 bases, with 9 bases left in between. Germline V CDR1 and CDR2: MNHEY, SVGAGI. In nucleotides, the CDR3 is TGTGCCAGCAGGTTGGAGGATAGCAATCAGCCCCAGCATTTT. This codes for CASRLEDSNQPQHF.

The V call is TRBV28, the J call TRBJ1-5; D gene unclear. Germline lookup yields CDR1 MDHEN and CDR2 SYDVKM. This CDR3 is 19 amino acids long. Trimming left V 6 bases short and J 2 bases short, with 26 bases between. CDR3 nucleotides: TGTGCCAGCAGCAGAGAGACCCGACGATTGACCGGGGGCAATCAGCCCCAGCATTTT. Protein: CASSRETRRLTGGNQPQHF.

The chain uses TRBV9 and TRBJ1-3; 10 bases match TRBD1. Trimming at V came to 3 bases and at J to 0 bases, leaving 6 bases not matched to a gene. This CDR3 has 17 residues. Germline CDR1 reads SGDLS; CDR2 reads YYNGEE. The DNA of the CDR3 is TGTGCCAGCAGCGCGACAGGGGGCCCTGCCTCTGGAAACACCATATATTTT. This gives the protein CASSATGGPASGNTIYF. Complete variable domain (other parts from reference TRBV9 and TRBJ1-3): DSGVTQTPKHLITATGQRVTLRCSPRSGDLSVYWYQQSLDQGLQFLIQYYNGEERAKGNILERFSAQQFPDLHSELNLSSLELGDSALYFCASSATGGPASGNTIYFGEGSWLTVV.

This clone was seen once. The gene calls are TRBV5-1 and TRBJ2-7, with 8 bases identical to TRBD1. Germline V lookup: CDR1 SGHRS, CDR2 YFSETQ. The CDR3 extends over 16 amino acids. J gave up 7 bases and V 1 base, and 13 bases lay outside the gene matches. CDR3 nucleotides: TGCGCCAGCAGCTTGTCGGTAGGACAGGGACTCGGGGAGCAGTACTTC. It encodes CASSLSVGQGLGEQYF.

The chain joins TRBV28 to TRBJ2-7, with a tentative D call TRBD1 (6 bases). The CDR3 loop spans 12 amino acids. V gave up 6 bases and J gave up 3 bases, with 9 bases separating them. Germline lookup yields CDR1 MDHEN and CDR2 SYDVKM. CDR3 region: CASSYRVYEQYF. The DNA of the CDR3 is TGTGCCAGCAGCTACAGGGTCTACGAGCAGTACTTC.

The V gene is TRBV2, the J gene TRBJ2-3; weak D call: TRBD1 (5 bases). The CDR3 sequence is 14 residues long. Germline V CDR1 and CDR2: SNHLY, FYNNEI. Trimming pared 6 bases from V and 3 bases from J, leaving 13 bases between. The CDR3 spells CASRAGYSTDTQYF. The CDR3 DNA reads TGTGCCAGCAGGGCAGGGTATTCGACAGATACGCAGTATTTT.

CDR3 sequence: CASSQWASQDDTIYF. DNA for the CDR3: TGTGCCAGCAGCCAATGGGCCAGTCAGGATGACACCATATATTTT. The gene calls are TRBV16 and TRBJ1-3, with D uncertain. Germline V gene data show CDR1 as KGHSY and CDR2 as FQNENV. The CDR3 is 15 amino acids. The V end lost 1 base, the J end lost 8 bases, and 15 bases lay between the germline ends.